The present T cell receptor (beta chain) was sequenced within a study of CD8 T cells in Susac syndrome. Reverse transcription of 0.5 to 1 ug RNA was performed with random hexamers. Amplification of TCR beta CDR3 spanned 54 Vbeta and 13 Jbeta via immunoSEQ multiplex PCR. Each CDR3 protein gets one entry after TCRdb re-called the immunoSEQ multiplex PCR reads with MiXCR. Of 100,000 to 150,000 distinct CDR3 sequences listed, roughly 96% were seen once; the top ten hold more than 0.095%. Sequencing of TCR beta covered CD8+ and CD4+ T cells obtained from blood. Controls were drawn from healthy donors and were matched for age and sex. TEMRA cells were FACS-enriched, with CD8+ and CD4+ T cells isolated negatively. From germline, CDR1 is SNHLY and CDR2 FYNNEI. The CDR3 runs 13 residues. Trimming took off 4 bases at V and 0 bases at J, with 4 bases between the two ends.

Sequenced input: CD4+ T cells from PBMCs. The chain carries TRBV2 and TRBJ1-5; no clear D. The clonotype originates from a human donor in good health. CDR3 protein: CASSASSNQPQHF. The CDR3, as DNA: TGTGCCAGCAGTGCAAGTAGCAATCAGCCCCAGCATTTT.